This TCR beta chain comes out of a study of CD4 and CD8 cells across lung adenocarcinoma regions. The CDR3 consists of 13 residues. Between the trimmed V and J ends, which lost 2 bases and 10 bases, there was a span of 12 bases. The germline gives CDR1 SGHTA, CDR2 FQGNSA. MiXCR, run by TCRdb on the PCR reads, gives a single entry per CDR3 protein. The sample has 5,500 to 6,500 distinct CDR3 sequences, around 49% seen once. The rearrangement links TRBV7-2 to TRBJ2-1, with unresolved D. Input material: CD8+ T cells from the margin of a lung tumor. The receptor was derived from a male donor with lung adenocarcinoma. The CD4 and CD8 labels of this study may be unreliable. The CDR3 DNA reads as TGTGCCAGCAGCTTACGCCCTCTGTTCGAGCAGTTCTTC. It encodes CASSLRPLFEQFF.